This T cell receptor beta chain was retrieved from a study of T cell responses to AZD1222 COVID-19 vaccine. As to this clone: The antigen remains undetermined.

Assay: immunoSEQ multiplex PCR; the TCRdb copy retains only in-frame clones and omits some. Counted here are tens of thousands of clones, 86% occurring once; the ten biggest clones make up 6.9%. Study-level results: Most donors were white British and more were female, and clonal diversity was possibly underestimated. The CD4 TCRs associated with vaccination extended across spike and predominated at 160-218 and 743-854.

The V gene's germline CDR1 is MDHEN and CDR2 SYDVKM. The CDR3 is 14 residues long. V shed 8 bases, J shed 5 bases, and the junction held 6 bases outside the gene matches. The sample here was peripheral blood, taken 28 days after the second AZD1222 dose. The chain joins TRBV28 to TRBJ2-2; 9 nucleotides match TRBD1. The sequence derives from an adult who received the AZD1222 COVID-19 vaccine. The chain's CDR3 is CASERTGVTGELFF. For the CDR3, the DNA is TGTGCCAGCGAAAGGACAGGGGTAACCGGGGAGCTGTTTTTT.